A single sample gave rise to the 9 T cell receptor beta chains below, sequenced in a study of Graves' ophthalmopathy and Graves' hyperthyroidism. TCR beta CDR3 amplification used RNA transcripts. In the first round, RT-PCR was carried out with HTBI primers, and a multiplex PCR formed the second round. TCRdb re-derived calls from the multiplex PCR reads in MiXCR, one entry per CDR3 protein. The table includes around 1,200,000 distinct CDR3 sequences, about 36% detected once. Specimen: peripheral blood or thyroid tissue (not recorded which). All receptors come from an adult man with Graves' hyperthyroidism.

The rearrangement uses TRBV19 and TRBJ1-5, with 9 positions matching TRBD1. Per the germline V gene, CDR1 is LNHDA and CDR2 is SQIVND (reference sequence). With V trimmed by 5 bases and J by 0 bases, 5 bases remained unmatched. There are 16 residues in the CDR3. In DNA form, the CDR3 reads TGTGCCAGTAGTGACAGGGGGACGCATAGCAATCAGCCCCAGCATTTT. This sequence encodes CASSDRGTHSNQPQHF. The full variable domain, rest sourced from reference TRBV19 and TRBJ1-5, is DGGITQSPKYLFRKEGQNVTLSCEQNLNHDAMYWYRQDPGQGLRLIYYSQIVNDFQKGDIAEGYSVSREKKESFPLTVTSAQKNPTAFYLCASSDRGTHSNQPQHFGDGTRLSIL.

This chain links TRBV10-2 with TRBJ2-7; possible D gene TRBD2, 6 bases. The germline V gene encodes CDR1 WSHSY and CDR2 SAAADI. CDR3 length: 18 residues. Trimming cost V 0 bases and J 2 bases, with 20 bases left between them. DNA for the CDR3: TGCGCCAGCAGTGAGTCGAAGTCGCGGGGCAGGGTAGCCTACGAGCAGTACTTC. Translating it yields CASSESKSRGRVAYEQYF.

V is TRBV7-9 and J is TRBJ2-7; D gene unclear. The germline CDR1 and CDR2 sequences are SEHNR and FQNEAQ (reference sequence). Trimming shortened V by 2 bases and J by 4 bases, and 9 bases separated the two germline ends. The CDR3 is 13 residues long. CDR3 nucleotides: TGTGCCAGCAGCTTAATCGGGCTTTACGAGCAGTACTTC. Translating it yields CASSLIGLYEQYF.

V gene TRBV25-1 combines with J gene TRBJ1-2; tentatively, D is TRBD1 (6 bases). CDR1 is MGHDK and CDR2 is SYGVNS in the germline V gene. V was cut by 10 bases and J by 8 bases, with 29 bases left in between. CDR3 length: 16 amino acids. The CDR3 nucleotides are TGTGCCACCAACCAGGCTCCTATACAGGGAGGATGGGGCTACACCTTC. As protein: CATNQAPIQGGWGYTF.

V gene TRBV6-5 combines with J gene TRBJ1-6; possible D gene TRBD1, 5 bases. The CDR3 is 15 amino acids. The germline CDR1 and CDR2 sequences are MNHEY and SVGAGI. V was clipped by 7 bases and J by 7 bases, with 17 bases between them. The CDR3 DNA reads as TGTGCCAGCATCGCGCCGGCAGGGAGGAATTCACCCCTCCACTTT. Its protein is CASIAPAGRNSPLHF.

This clonotype has a count of ten or more. The V and J genes are TRBV12-3 or TRBV12-4 and TRBJ1-5, with D possibly matching TRBD1 (5 bases). CDR3 length: 16 residues. V lost 2 bases, J lost 2 bases, and 13 bases lay in between. CDR3 sequence (DNA): TGTGCCAGCAGTTTAAGGAGGGGAACTGGCAATCAGCCCCAGCATTTT. Translation: CASSLRRGTGNQPQHF.

This clonotype appeared many times. This chain connects TRBV13 to TRBJ1-3; no definite D call. The CDR3 length is 13 residues. V was cut by 8 bases and J by 0 bases, with 8 bases left in between. Per the germline V gene, CDR1 is PRHDT and CDR2 is FYEKMQ (reference sequence). The CDR3 spells CASATDSGNTIYF. Written as DNA, the CDR3 is TGTGCCAGCGCCACAGACTCTGGAAACACCATATATTTT.

Details on this clonotype: It may be a read error: a sequence one base away is much more abundant. The rearrangement joins TRBV7-2 to TRBJ1-5; the D is unclear. Deletions cut 9 bases from V and 1 base from J, with 16 bases between. Germline assignment: CDR1 SGHTA and CDR2 FQGNSA. The CDR3 covers 15 residues. For the CDR3, the DNA is TGTGCCAGTAGTAAGTCGGGGATGAGCAATCAGCCCCAGCATTTT. Protein: CASSKSGMSNQPQHF.

The chain carries TRBV20-1 and TRBJ2-7; D not resolved. The germline V gene has CDR1 DFQATT and CDR2 SNEGSKA (reference sequence). There are 15 residues in the CDR3. Trimming removed 0 bases from V and 2 bases from J, with 14 bases in between. The CDR3 is CSARDRRLPAYEQYF. The CDR3, as DNA: TGCAGTGCTAGAGATAGGAGACTGCCGGCCTACGAGCAGTACTTC.